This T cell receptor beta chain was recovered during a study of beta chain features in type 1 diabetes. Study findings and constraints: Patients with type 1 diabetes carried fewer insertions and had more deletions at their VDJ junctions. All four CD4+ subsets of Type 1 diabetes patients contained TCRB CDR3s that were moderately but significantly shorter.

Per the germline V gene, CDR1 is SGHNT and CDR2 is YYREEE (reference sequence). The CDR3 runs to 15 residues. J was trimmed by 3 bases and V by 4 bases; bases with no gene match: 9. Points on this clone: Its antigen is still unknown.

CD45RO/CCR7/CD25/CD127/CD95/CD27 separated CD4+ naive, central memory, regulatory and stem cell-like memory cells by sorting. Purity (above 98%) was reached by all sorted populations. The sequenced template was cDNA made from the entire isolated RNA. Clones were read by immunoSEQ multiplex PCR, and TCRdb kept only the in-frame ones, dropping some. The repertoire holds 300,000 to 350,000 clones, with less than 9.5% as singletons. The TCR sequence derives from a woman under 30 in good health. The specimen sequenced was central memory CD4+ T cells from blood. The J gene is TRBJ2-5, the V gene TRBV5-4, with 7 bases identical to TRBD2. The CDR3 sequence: CASSRPGDYKETQYF. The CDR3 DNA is TGTGCCAGCAGCAGACCCGGGGACTACAAAGAGACCCAGTACTTC. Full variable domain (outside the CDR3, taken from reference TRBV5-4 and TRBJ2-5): ETGVTQSPTHLIKTRGQQVTLRCSSQSGHNTVSWYQQALGQGPQFIFQYYREEENGRGNFPPRFSGLQFPNYSSELNVNALELDDSALYLCASSRPGDYKETQYFGPGTRLLVL.